This entry lists 17 T cell receptor beta chains sequenced from one sample in a study of CD8+CD57+ T cells in acquired aplastic anemia. Patients who underwent sequencing had shown CD8+CD57+ cell expansion by flow cytometry. Genomic DNA templated the TCR beta VDJ and CDR3 profiling. TCRdb recomputed calls from the reads with MiXCR, one row per CDR3 protein. This table has 200,000 to 250,000 distinct CDR3 sequences, 60% to 80% appearing once. Source material: sorted CD4+, CD8+, or CD8+CD57+ T cells (not recorded which) from PBMCs. These receptors were obtained from a human donor with aplastic anemia.

DNA of the CDR3: TGTGCCATCACACACGGTAGCTCCTACGAGCAGTACTTC. Translation: CAITHGSSYEQYF. The J gene is TRBJ2-7, the V gene TRBV10-3; no clear D gene. The CDR3 consists of 13 residues. Germline CDR1 is ENHRY and CDR2 is SYGVKD. The ends were cut back, 7 bases at V and 0 bases at J, with 10 bases in the middle.

V usage is TRBV10-3 and J usage is TRBJ2-7; possibly TRBD1 for D (6 bases). CDR1 ENHRY and CDR2 SYGVKD come from the germline V gene. This CDR3 has 12 amino acids. The ends were cut back, 2 bases at V and 10 bases at J, with 12 bases in the middle. As DNA, the CDR3 is TGTGCCATCAGTGAGCCAAGGACAGTACAGTACTTC. Encoded protein: CAISEPRTVQYF.

This clonotype was picked up a small number of times. This chain links TRBV7-8 with TRBJ2-7; D is possibly TRBD1 (5 bases). The CDR3 sequence is 12 residues long. CDR1 is SGHVS and CDR2 is FQNEAQ in the germline V gene. Deletions cut 5 bases from V and 8 bases from J, with 13 bases between. The CDR3 region is CASSTRQSKQYF. For the CDR3, the DNA is TGTGCCAGCAGCACCCGACAGAGCAAGCAGTACTTC.

This clonotype was seen just once. The J gene is TRBJ1-2, the V gene TRBV27; D remains ambiguous. The CDR3 has 14 residues. V was cut by 2 bases and J by 4 bases, with 11 bases left in between. Per the germline V gene, CDR1 is MNHEY and CDR2 is SMNVEV (reference sequence). The CDR3 region is CASSLVVGSYGYTF. CDR3 DNA: TGTGCCAGCAGTTTAGTGGTAGGCAGCTATGGCTACACCTTC.

Notes on this clonotype: At one end the junction does not follow the germline gene, possibly because of a read error. This chain links TRBV4-1 with TRBJ2-6; TRBD1 might be the D (5 bases). This CDR3 spans 13 amino acids. The germline V gene encodes CDR1 MGHRA and CDR2 YSYEKL. CDR3 sequence (DNA): TGCGCCAGCAGCCAAGGTGACAGCGCCAATGAAGCTTTC. This codes for CASSQGDSANEAF.

This chain uses TRBV15 with TRBJ2-4; TRBD1 or TRBD2 may be the D gene (5 bases each). The CDR3 is made up of 15 amino acids. Deletions cut 3 bases from V and 9 bases from J, with 18 bases between. Germline V CDR1 and CDR2: LNHNV, YYDKDF (reference sequence). The CDR3 sequence: CATSSSRSGPSIQYF. CDR3 bases: TGTGCCACCAGCAGCTCCAGGTCGGGGCCTAGCATTCAGTACTTC.

This clonotype was observed a handful of times. The CDR3 spells CASTQQGGEKLFF. The CDR3 nucleotides are TGTGCCAGCACCCAACAGGGGGGGGAAAAACTGTTTTTT. The chain recombines TRBV7-2 with TRBJ1-4; 8 bases match TRBD1. This CDR3 contains 13 residues. The J segment lost 8 bases and the V segment lost 7 bases, leaving 6 bases of the junction unmatched. Germline V lookup: CDR1 SGHTA, CDR2 FQGNSA.

This chain connects TRBV19 to TRBJ1-2; TRBD1 matches at 7 bases. Germline V gene sequence: CDR1 LNHDA, CDR2 SQIVND (reference sequence). This CDR3 is built from 13 residues. Trimming cost V 6 bases and J 8 bases; bases outside gene matches: 9. CDR3 nucleotides: TGTGCCAGTAGCCGTCAGGGGGAACGGGGCTACACCTTC. Its translation is CASSRQGERGYTF.

J is TRBJ2-7 and V is TRBV5-5, with a weak D call TRBD2 (7 bases). The CDR3 has 15 amino acids. In germline, CDR1 is SGHKS, CDR2 YYEKEE (reference sequence). The V and J ends lost 2 bases and 10 bases respectively, with 22 bases between them. The CDR3 loop is CASSLVGGGYGGQYF. CDR3 in DNA: TGTGCCAGCAGCTTAGTCGGCGGGGGCTACGGGGGCCAGTACTTC.

With regard to this clonotype: A junction end diverges from the germline sequence, so it may reflect a read error. V gene TRBV20-1 combines with J gene TRBJ2-7; possible D gene TRBD1, 5 bases. CDR3 length: 11 amino acids. The germline V gene has CDR1 DFQATT and CDR2 SNEGSKA (reference sequence). In nucleotides, the CDR3 is TGCAGTGCTAGAGGTTGGGGCCAGCGCCACTTC. Its translation: CSARGWGQRHF.

The V and J genes are TRBV20-1 and TRBJ1-3; 8 nucleotides align to TRBD1. Germline CDR1 is DFQATT and CDR2 is SNEGSKA (reference sequence). The CDR3 has 13 residues. The V and J ends lost 4 bases and 2 bases, in that order; junction bases with no gene match: 1. CDR3 sequence reads: CSATQGAGNTIYF. CDR3 DNA: TGCAGTGCTACACAGGGGGCTGGAAACACCATATATTTT.

This chain uses TRBV7-4 with TRBJ1-6, with D hard to call. CDR3 length: 21 amino acids. Trimming took off 5 bases at V and 3 bases at J, with 29 bases between the two ends. Germline assignment: CDR1 SGHVT and CDR2 SQSDAQ. The DNA for the CDR3 is TGTGCCAGCAGCCCCCCCAGCGGGGTCCTCCTCCCTCTACGCTATAATTCACCCCTCCACTTT. It encodes CASSPPSGVLLPLRYNSPLHF.

CDR3 region: CSGGLASTGELFF. CDR3 DNA sequence: TGCAGCGGGGGACTAGCATCCACCGGGGAGCTGTTTTTT. The chain employs TRBV29-1 and TRBJ2-2; 9 bases line up with TRBD2. Unmatched junction bases numbered 4, after V lost 7 bases and J lost 4 bases. The CDR3 covers 13 residues. Germline assignment: CDR1 SQVTM and CDR2 ANQGSEA.

This clonotype occurred once. The rearrangement joins TRBV20-1 to TRBJ2-7; 9 nucleotides line up with TRBD2. The V gene's germline CDR1 is DFQATT and CDR2 SNEGSKA (reference sequence). The V and J ends lost 5 bases and 2 bases, in that order; junction bases with no gene match: 4. The CDR3 length is 13 residues. CDR3 coding DNA: TGCAGTGCTTATAGCGGGAGAGCCTACGAGCAGTACTTC. Translated, it gives CSAYSGRAYEQYF.

The table lists this clonotype with a few counts. The chain couples TRBV5-1 to TRBJ2-5, with unresolved D. Trimming shortened V by 1 base and J by 5 bases, and 12 bases separated the two germline ends. Germline assignment: CDR1 SGHRS and CDR2 YFSETQ. The CDR3 spans 14 residues. Here the CDR3 reads CASSLYTGGETQYF. The CDR3 DNA reads TGCGCCAGCAGCTTGTATACGGGTGGGGAGACCCAGTACTTC.

With regard to this clonotype: The germline gene is not matched at one end of the junction; a read error may be the cause. The chain joins TRBV10-3 to TRBJ1-2, with D unclear. This CDR3 has 14 residues. Germline values: CDR1 ENHRY, CDR2 SYGVKD. The CDR3 nucleotides read TGTGCCAGCAGTTACGAGGTCGGTCCCTATGGCTACACCTTC. It translates to CASSYEVGPYGYTF.

This chain joins TRBV5-6 and TRBJ1-2; 9 nucleotides align to TRBD1. CDR1 is SGHDT and CDR2 is YYEEEE in the germline V gene. The CDR3 spans 15 residues. With V trimmed by 4 bases and J by 5 bases, 9 bases remained unmatched. CDR3 amino acids: CASSPTGQGEYGYTF. CDR3 sequence (DNA): TGTGCCAGCAGCCCCACGGGACAGGGCGAATATGGCTACACCTTC.